This T cell receptor beta chain originates from a study of cytomegalovirus exposure and HLA in healthy donors. Turning to the study itself: The Caucasian-associated ancestry cluster held around 76% of around 380 genotyped donors.

The PCR made use of 60 Vbeta and 13 Jbeta primers. The repertoire was sequenced with immunoSEQ multiplex PCR; TCRdb's copy has only in-frame clones and lacks some. This table has about 160,000 clones, 80% to 90% appearing once. General study findings and limits: There were a few CMV-associated chains whose specificity for CMV antigens was confirmed in vitro.

Concerning this clone: The antigen is not known.

CDR1 and CDR2 (germline): GTSNPN, SVGIG (reference sequence). J lost 15 bases, V lost 1 base, and 12 bases had no gene match. This CDR3 has 14 amino acids. Sample: PBMCs. The chain uses TRBV30 and TRBJ1-6; 7 positions match TRBD1. The receptor was isolated from a woman younger than 30 in good health and CMV-seronegative. The CDR3 DNA sequence: TGTGCCTGGAGTGACGACAGGGTCTACCAAATCCTCCACTTT. Amino acid sequence: CAWSDDRVYQILHF.